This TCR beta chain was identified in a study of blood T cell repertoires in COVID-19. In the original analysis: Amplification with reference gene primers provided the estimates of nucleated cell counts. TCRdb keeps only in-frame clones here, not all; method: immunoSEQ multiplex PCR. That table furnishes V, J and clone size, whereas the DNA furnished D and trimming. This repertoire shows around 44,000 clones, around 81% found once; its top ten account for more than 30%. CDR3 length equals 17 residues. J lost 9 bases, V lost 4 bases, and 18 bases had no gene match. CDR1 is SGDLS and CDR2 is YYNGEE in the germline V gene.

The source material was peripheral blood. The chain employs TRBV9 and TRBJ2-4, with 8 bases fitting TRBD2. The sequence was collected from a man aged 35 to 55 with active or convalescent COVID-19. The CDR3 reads CASSPPGGWPAASIQYF. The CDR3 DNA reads TGTGCCAGCAGCCCCCCGGGGGGGTGGCCGGCCGCAAGCATTCAGTACTTC.